The clone carrying this TCR beta chain was seen many times. As yet, its antigen is unknown. The read ends 3 residues before the CDR3 terminus; that terminus is restored from the germline J gene. This sample includes further DNA sequences coding for the same CDR3. This entry is derived from a study of T cell clonality in common variable immunodeficiency. The method was immunoSEQ multiplex PCR; TCRdb's version includes in-frame clones alone and lacks a portion of them. This sample carries about 81,000 clones, none of them present only once. The study, taken as a whole, reports: In common variable immunodeficiency, TCR beta chains reportedly carried fewer deletions and N-nucleotide insertions. CVID subjects showed higher TCRbeta clonality than healthy controls. What drives increased CVID clonality needs T cell subpopulation sequencing. CVID subjects shared fewer TCRbeta clones than healthy controls did.

The CDR3 sequence is 12 residues long. Germline CDR1 reads SGHRS; CDR2 reads YFSETQ. V lost 4 bases and J lost 7, with 9 bases in between. The material sequenced was peripheral blood mononuclear cells. This sequence originates from a person between 18 and 70 years old in good health. The chain has TRBV5-1 and TRBJ2-1, with D possibly being TRBD1 or TRBD2 (5 bases each). This chain's CDR3 is CASSLEGNEQFF. The sequenced CDR3 bases are TGCGCCAGCAGCCTCGAGGGGAATGAG.